These T cell receptor beta chains were read from a single sample in a study of CD8 T cells in ankylosing spondylitis. MiXCR was run by TCRdb on the 5' RACE reads, yielding one entry per CDR3 protein. The sample has 300,000 to 350,000 distinct CDR3 sequences, 20% to 25% seen once; the top ten hold about 3.5%. The sequenced sample was blood, either unsorted or a sorted T cell fraction (not recorded which). All receptors come from a female donor with ankylosing spondylitis or in good health (not recorded which). Each CDR3 is given with its conserved first and last residue. D genes are given only for firm matches. The size entry is marked missing in some rows and otherwise reads once, few, many or a size class.

TRBJ2-5,few,TRBV6-2/TRBV6-3,TRBD2,TGTGCCAGCAGTTACTCGAGCCGCGGGAGTGAGACCCAGTACTTC,CASSYSSRGSETQYF
TRBJ2-2,.,TRBV4-1,.,TGCGCCAGCAGCCAAGATGAATTTACCGGGGAGCTGTTTTTT,CASSQDEFTGELFF
TRBJ2-1,.,TRBV10-3,.,TGTGCCATCAGTGAGCGGGGGTGGAGGGGGGCCGACAATGAGCAGTTCTTC,CAISERGWRGADNEQFF
TRBJ2-5,few,TRBV20-1,.,TGCAGTGCTAGAGATTTGCGGGAACCCAAAGAGACCCAGTACTTC,CSARDLREPKETQYF
TRBJ1-1,.,TRBV11-3,.,TGTGCCAGCAGCTTAGAGGGACATCACACTGAAGCTTACTTT,CASSLEGHHTEAYF
TRBJ2-3,.,TRBV9,TRBD1,TGTGCCAGCAGCGTTTTTGGGACAGCTACAGATACGCAGTATTTT,CASSVFGTATDTQYF
TRBJ2-1,few,TRBV7-7,TRBD2,TGTGCTAGCAGCTCTCACCTCCGGGAGGGCAGGCAGTTCTTC,CASSSHLREGRQFF
TRBJ2-3,few,TRBV28,TRBD2,TGTGCCAGCAGTTTAAGTAGCGGGAGTATGGCAGATACGCAGTATTTT,CASSLSSGSMADTQYF
TRBJ2-1,few,TRBV9,.,TGTGCCAGCAGCGTAGACCTAAGGGAGCAGTTCTTC,CASSVDLREQFF
TRBJ1-1,.,TRBV20-1,TRBD1,TGCAGTGCTCCCCCCAGGGGGACGAACACTGAAGCTTTCTTT,CSAPPRGTNTEAFF
TRBJ2-3,few,TRBV4-2,.,TGTGCCAGCAGCCAAGATGGAAGCACAGATACGCAGTATTTT,CASSQDGSTDTQYF
TRBJ2-2,few,TRBV4-3,TRBD1,TGCGCCAGCAGCCCCAAGGGGGCTAGGTCCACCGGGGAGCTGTTTTTT,CASSPKGARSTGELFF
TRBJ2-1,.,TRBV7-8,.,TGTGCCAGCAGCGTCACGGGACCCCCCTACAATGAGCAGTTCTTC,CASSVTGPPYNEQFF
TRBJ2-6,few,TRBV12-3/TRBV12-4,TRBD1,TGTGCCAGCAGACGGGGACAGGGTTATGGGGCCAACGTCCTGACTTTC,CASRRGQGYGANVLTF
TRBJ2-3,many,TRBV2,.,TGTGCCAGCAGTCTCGGGGCCCTGAATACGCAGTATTTT,CASSLGALNTQYF
TRBJ1-2,.,TRBV15,.,TGTGCCACCAGAATGAACAGGGCGGACTATGGCTACACCTTC,CATRMNRADYGYTF
TRBJ1-1,.,TRBV20-1,.,TGCAGTGCTAGGGGTGGGGGGACGAACACTGAAGCTTTCTTT,CSARGGGTNTEAFF
TRBJ1-1,.,TRBV20-1,.,TGCAGTGCTAGGGGGCAGGTAGCTTTCTTT,CSARGQVAFF
TRBJ2-5,.,TRBV4-2,TRBD2,TGTGCCAGCAGCAGCGGACTAGCGGAGGGGGAGACCCAGTACTTC,CASSSGLAEGETQYF
TRBJ2-6,few,TRBV6-2/TRBV6-3,TRBD2,TGTGCCAGCAGTTACTCGGTATGGACTAGCGGGAGTACTGGGGCCAACGTCCTGACTTTC,CASSYSVWTSGSTGANVLTF
TRBJ1-1,.,TRBV3-1,TRBD1,TGTGCCAGCAGCCAGACAGGGTTTTACACTGAAGCTTTCTTT,CASSQTGFYTEAFF
TRBJ1-5,.,TRBV12-3/TRBV12-4,.,TGTGCCAGCACCACCACGGGTGGTCAGCCCCAGCATTTT,CASTTTGGQPQHF
TRBJ2-3,many,TRBV29-1,.,TGCAGCACGAGGGGACTCCCCACAGATACGCAGTATTTT,CSTRGLPTDTQYF
TRBJ1-3,many,TRBV9,.,TGTGCCAGCAGCCCTACTTCCGGATCGATTCCAAACACCATATATTTT,CASSPTSGSIPNTIYF
TRBJ2-7,few,TRBV20-1,.,TGCAGTGCTGATGGGGAATACGAGCAGTACTTC,CSADGEYEQYF
TRBJ2-5,few,TRBV4-2,TRBD2,TGTGCCAGCAGCGGACTAGCGGGACTAAACCAAGAGACCCAGTACTTC,CASSGLAGLNQETQYF
TRBJ2-1,many,TRBV29-1,.,TGCAGCGTTCGGGGACGGCTGAGCTCCTACAATGAGCAGTTCTTC,CSVRGRLSSYNEQFF
TRBJ1-1,many,TRBV7-2,.,TGTGCCAGCAGGTCGGTCCCTCAGAACACTGAAGCTTTCTTT,CASRSVPQNTEAFF
TRBJ2-7,many,TRBV4-3,TRBD2,TGCGCCAGCAGCCGGGGACTACCCTCCTACGAGCAGTACTTC,CASSRGLPSYEQYF
TRBJ2-5,.,TRBV20-1,TRBD2,TGCAGTGCTAGCTTCGGGGGGGAGACCCAGTACTTC,CSASFGGETQYF
TRBJ2-1,once,TRBV4-1,.,TGCGCCAGCAGCCAAGCAGACCTATCCTACAATGAGCAGTTCTTC,CASSQADLSYNEQFF
TRBJ2-1,few,TRBV7-9,.,TGTGCCAGCAGCCCCCCGGGCAACTCCTACAATGAGCAGTTCTTC,CASSPPGNSYNEQFF
TRBJ2-6,.,TRBV12-3/TRBV12-4,.,TGTGCCAGCAGTTTAGGGGTTCTACCTGGGGCCAACGTCCTGACTTTC,CASSLGVLPGANVLTF
TRBJ2-1,.,TRBV27,.,TGTGCCAGCAGTTTATCAAGCGGCATAAGGTCCTACAATGAGCAGTTCTTC,CASSLSSGIRSYNEQFF
TRBJ1-1,.,TRBV29-1,.,TGCAGCGTAATGGAGTCCAGGGTTTTCGCTGAAGCTTTCTTT,CSVMESRVFAEAFF
TRBJ2-1,many,TRBV24-1,.,TGTGCCACCAGTGACCCTTCAGGGCAGGGATTGAATGAGCAGTTCTTC,CATSDPSGQGLNEQFF
TRBJ2-1,few,TRBV24-1,.,TGTGCCACCAGTGATTTGAGGACCGGATACAATGAGCAGTTCTTC,CATSDLRTGYNEQFF
TRBJ1-5,.,TRBV6-1,TRBD1,TGTGCCAGCAATATCCGGGACAGCGATCAGCCCCAGCATTTT,CASNIRDSDQPQHF
TRBJ2-1,few,TRBV27,.,TGTGCCAGCAGTGCAACCCGGGCGGGACTTTTCTACAATGAGCAGTTCTTC,CASSATRAGLFYNEQFF
TRBJ2-1,.,TRBV5-6,.,TGTGCCAGCAGCAGCTCAGACAGAAATGAGCAGTTCTTC,CASSSSDRNEQFF
TRBJ2-5,.,TRBV5-1,.,TGCGCCTGCAGCTCCCCAGGGAACGAAGAGACCCAGTACTTC,CACSSPGNEETQYF
TRBJ1-2,many,TRBV25-1,TRBD1,TGTGCCAGCAGTGAATCGGGGACAGCCGTCGGGGGCTACACCTTC,CASSESGTAVGGYTF
TRBJ2-1,many,TRBV20-1,.,TGCAGTGCCAGGGTTAGCAATGAGCAGTTCTTC,CSARVSNEQFF
TRBJ2-5,.,TRBV18,.,TGTGCCAGCTCACGTCCAGGCCTCCAAGAGACCCAGTACTTC,CASSRPGLQETQYF
TRBJ2-7,.,TRBV28,.,TGTGCCAGCAGTTTGGCCCCGGCTCCCTACGAGCAGTACTTC,CASSLAPAPYEQYF
TRBJ2-7,few,TRBV12-3/TRBV12-4,TRBD2,TGTGCCAGCAGTTTAGCCACTAGCGGGAGGACGATGGGCGAGCAGTACTTC,CASSLATSGRTMGEQYF
TRBJ1-2,few,TRBV20-1,TRBD1,TGCAGTGCCGAACGACAGGGGGCAGCCTGGGGCTACACCTTC,CSAERQGAAWGYTF
TRBJ2-7,few,TRBV7-2,TRBD2,TGTGCCAGCAGATTAGATAGCGGGAGGCAAAACGAGCAGTACTTC,CASRLDSGRQNEQYF
TRBJ2-3,.,TRBV5-1,.,TGCGCCAGCAGCTTTGCGCCTTCCACAGATACGCAGTATTTT,CASSFAPSTDTQYF
TRBJ2-1,few,TRBV12-3/TRBV12-4,.,TGTGCCAGCAGCCTTCACAGAGGTGAGCAGTTCTTC,CASSLHRGEQFF
TRBJ1-1,.,TRBV2,.,TGTGCCAGCAGTGTAGATAAGGTAATGAACACTGAAGCTTTCTTT,CASSVDKVMNTEAFF
TRBJ2-2,few,TRBV13,.,TGTGCCAGCAGCTTATTTACTGGGGAGCTGTTTTTT,CASSLFTGELFF
TRBJ2-1,.,TRBV7-8,TRBD2,TGTGCCAGCAGCTCCAACCTAGCGGGCTACAATGAGCAGTTCTTC,CASSSNLAGYNEQFF
TRBJ2-7,few,TRBV5-1,TRBD2,TGCGCCAGCAGCCTGGGACTAGCGGGAGAGTTCCGGGACGAGCAGTACTTC,CASSLGLAGEFRDEQYF
TRBJ2-5,few,TRBV15,.,TGTGCCACCAGCAGAGGGCTCTTATACCAAGAGACCCAGTACTTC,CATSRGLLYQETQYF
TRBJ2-7,many,TRBV5-5,.,TGTGCCAGCAGCTTGACAGGGTTATACGAGCAGTACTTC,CASSLTGLYEQYF
TRBJ2-6,few,TRBV4-3,.,TGCGCCAGCAGCCCGGACCCTCTGGGGTTTGGGGCCAACGTCCTGACTTTC,CASSPDPLGFGANVLTF
TRBJ2-1,.,TRBV11-2,.,TGTGCCAGCAGCTCTCGGAGTTCTTACATGAATGAGCAGTTCTTC,CASSSRSSYMNEQFF
TRBJ2-3,.,TRBV7-2,TRBD1,TGTGCCAGCAGCCTAGGGGGCGAGAGCACAGATACGCAGTATTTT,CASSLGGESTDTQYF
TRBJ1-6,many,TRBV20-1,.,TGCAGTGCTAGCCGCGCCGTAGATTCACCCCTCCACTTT,CSASRAVDSPLHF